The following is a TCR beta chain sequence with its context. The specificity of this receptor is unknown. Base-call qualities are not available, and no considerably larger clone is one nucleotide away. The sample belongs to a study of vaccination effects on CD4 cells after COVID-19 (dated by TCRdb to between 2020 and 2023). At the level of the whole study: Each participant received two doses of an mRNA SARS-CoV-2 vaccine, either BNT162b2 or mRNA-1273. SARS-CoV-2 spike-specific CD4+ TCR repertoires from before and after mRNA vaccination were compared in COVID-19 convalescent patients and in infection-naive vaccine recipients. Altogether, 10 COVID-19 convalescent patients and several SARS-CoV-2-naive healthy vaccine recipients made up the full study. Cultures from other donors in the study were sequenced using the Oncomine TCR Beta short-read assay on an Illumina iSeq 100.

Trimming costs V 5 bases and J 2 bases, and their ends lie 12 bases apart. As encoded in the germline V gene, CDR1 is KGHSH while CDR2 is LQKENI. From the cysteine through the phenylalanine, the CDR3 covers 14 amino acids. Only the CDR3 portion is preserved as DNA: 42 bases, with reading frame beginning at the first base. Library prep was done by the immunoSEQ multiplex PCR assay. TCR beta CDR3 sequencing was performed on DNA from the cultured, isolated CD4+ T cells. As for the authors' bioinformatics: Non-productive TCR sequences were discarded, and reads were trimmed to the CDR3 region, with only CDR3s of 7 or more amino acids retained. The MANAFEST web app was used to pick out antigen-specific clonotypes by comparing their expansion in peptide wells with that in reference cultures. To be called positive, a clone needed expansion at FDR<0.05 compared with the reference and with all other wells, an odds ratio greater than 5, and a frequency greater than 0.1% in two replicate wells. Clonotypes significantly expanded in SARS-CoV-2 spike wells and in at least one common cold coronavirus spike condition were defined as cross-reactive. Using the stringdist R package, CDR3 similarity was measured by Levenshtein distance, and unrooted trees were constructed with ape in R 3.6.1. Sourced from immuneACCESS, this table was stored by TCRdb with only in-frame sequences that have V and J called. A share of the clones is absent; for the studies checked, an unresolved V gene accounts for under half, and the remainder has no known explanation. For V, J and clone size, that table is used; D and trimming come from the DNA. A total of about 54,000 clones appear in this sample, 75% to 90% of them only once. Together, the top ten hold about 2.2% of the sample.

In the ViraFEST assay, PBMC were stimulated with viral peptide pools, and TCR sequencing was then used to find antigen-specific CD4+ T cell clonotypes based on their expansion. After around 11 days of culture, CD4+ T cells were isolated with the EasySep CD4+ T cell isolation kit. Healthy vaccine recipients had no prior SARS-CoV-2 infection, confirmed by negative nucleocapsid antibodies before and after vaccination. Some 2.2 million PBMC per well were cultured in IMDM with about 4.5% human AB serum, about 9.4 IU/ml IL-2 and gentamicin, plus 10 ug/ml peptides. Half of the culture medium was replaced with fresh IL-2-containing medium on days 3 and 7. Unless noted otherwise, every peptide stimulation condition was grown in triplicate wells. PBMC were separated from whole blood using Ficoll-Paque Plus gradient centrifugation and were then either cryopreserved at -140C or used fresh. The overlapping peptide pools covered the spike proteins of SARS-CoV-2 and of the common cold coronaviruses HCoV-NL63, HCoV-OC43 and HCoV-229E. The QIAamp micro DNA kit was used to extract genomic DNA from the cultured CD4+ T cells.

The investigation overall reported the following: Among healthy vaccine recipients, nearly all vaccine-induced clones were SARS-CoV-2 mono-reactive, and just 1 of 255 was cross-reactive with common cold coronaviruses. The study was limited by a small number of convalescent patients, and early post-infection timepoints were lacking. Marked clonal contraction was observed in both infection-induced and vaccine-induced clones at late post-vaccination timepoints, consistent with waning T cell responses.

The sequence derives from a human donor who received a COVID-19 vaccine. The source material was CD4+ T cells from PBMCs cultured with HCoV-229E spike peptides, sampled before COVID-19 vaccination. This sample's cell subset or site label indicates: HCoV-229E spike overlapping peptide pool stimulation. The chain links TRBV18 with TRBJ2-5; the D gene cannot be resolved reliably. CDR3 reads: CASSSAFQQETQYF. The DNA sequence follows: TGTGCCAGCTCATCGGCCTTTCAACAAGAGACCCAGTACTTC.